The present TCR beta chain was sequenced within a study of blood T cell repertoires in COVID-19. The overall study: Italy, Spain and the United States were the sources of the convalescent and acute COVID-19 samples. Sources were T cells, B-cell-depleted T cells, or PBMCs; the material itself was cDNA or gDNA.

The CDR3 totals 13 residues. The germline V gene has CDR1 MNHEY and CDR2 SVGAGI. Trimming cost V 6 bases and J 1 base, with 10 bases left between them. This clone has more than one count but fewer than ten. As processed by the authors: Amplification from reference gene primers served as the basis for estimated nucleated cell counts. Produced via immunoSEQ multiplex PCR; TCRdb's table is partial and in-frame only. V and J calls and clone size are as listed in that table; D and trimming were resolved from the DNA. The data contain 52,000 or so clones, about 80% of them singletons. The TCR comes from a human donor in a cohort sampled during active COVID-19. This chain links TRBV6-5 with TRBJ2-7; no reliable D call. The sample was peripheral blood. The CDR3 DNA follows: TGTGCCAGCAGATTAAGAGAGTCCTACGAGCAGTACTTC. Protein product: CASRLRESYEQYF.